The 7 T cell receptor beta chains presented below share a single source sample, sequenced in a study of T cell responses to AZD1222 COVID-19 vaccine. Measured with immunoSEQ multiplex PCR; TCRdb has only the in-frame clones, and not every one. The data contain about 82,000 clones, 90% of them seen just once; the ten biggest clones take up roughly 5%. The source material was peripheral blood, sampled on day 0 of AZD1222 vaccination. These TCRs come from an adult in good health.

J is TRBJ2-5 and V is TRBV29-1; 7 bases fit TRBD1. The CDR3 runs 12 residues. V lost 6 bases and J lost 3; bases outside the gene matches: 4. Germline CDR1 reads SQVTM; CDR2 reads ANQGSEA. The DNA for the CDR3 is TGCAGCGTGGGGACAGTAAAAGAGACCCAGTACTTC. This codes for CSVGTVKETQYF.

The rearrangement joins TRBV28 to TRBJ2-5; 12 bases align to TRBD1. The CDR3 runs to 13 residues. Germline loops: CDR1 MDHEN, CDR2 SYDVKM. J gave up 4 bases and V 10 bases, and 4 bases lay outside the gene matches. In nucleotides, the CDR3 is TGTGCCATCGGGACAGGGGGCAGAGAGACCCAGTACTTC. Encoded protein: CAIGTGGRETQYF.

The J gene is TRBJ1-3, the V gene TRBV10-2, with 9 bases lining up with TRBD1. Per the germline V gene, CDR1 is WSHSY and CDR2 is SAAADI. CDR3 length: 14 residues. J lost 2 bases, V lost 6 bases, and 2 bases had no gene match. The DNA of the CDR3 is TGCGCCAGCAGGGGACAGGGTCCTGGAAACACCATATATTTT. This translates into CASRGQGPGNTIYF.

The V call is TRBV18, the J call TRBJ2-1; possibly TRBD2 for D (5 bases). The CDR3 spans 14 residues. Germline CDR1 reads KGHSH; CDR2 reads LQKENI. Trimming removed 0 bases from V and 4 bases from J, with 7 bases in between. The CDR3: CASSPPVAYNEQFF. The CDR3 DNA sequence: TGTGCCAGCTCACCACCGGTAGCGTACAATGAGCAGTTCTTC.

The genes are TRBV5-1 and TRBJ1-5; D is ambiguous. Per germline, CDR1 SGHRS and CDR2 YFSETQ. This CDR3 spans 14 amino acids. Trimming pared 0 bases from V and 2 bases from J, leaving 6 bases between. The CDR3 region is CASSLDAGNQPQHF. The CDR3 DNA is TGCGCCAGCAGCTTGGACGCGGGCAATCAGCCCCAGCATTTT.

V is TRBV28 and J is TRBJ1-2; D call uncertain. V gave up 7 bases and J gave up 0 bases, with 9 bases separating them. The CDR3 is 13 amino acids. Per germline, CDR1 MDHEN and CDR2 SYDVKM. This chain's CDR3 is CASTPRTNYGYTF. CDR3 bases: TGTGCCAGCACTCCTCGGACTAACTATGGCTACACCTTC.

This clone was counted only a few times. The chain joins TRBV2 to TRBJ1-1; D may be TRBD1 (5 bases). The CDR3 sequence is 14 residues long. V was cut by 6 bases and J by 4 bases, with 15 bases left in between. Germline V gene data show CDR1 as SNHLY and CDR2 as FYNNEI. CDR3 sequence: CASSLLREGTEAFF. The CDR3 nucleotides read TGTGCCAGCAGCCTACTCAGGGAGGGCACTGAAGCTTTCTTT.